This TCR beta chain is drawn from a study of blood T cell repertoires in COVID-19. Study context: PBMCs, B-cell-depleted T cells, or T cells were the source of the cDNA or gDNA that made up the material.

How the authors handled the data: Nucleated cell number was recorded as an estimate derived from reference gene primer amplification. Libraries were prepared by immunoSEQ multiplex PCR; TCRdb keeps only in-frame clonotypes and omits some of them. From that table come the V and J calls and clone size; the DNA was used to work out D and trimming. The table lists about 270,000 clones, approximately 84% of them singletons. Per the germline V gene, CDR1 is SGHRS and CDR2 is YFSETQ. There are 14 residues in the CDR3. Trimming cost V 5 bases and J 1 base; bases outside gene matches: 3. While infection was still active, Seattle patients were enrolled and then followed longitudinally. This clone was found a few times. Other DNA sequences from this sample encode an identical CDR3 as well.

Sequenced material: peripheral blood. The sequence came from a human donor with COVID-19, enrolled during active disease. The donor label of this sample is uncertain. This chain uses TRBV5-1 with TRBJ1-1; 9 nucleotides align to TRBD1. CDR3 coding DNA: TGCGCCAGCAGTGGGACAGGGAGGAACACTGAAGCTTTCTTT. Residues: CASSGTGRNTEAFF.